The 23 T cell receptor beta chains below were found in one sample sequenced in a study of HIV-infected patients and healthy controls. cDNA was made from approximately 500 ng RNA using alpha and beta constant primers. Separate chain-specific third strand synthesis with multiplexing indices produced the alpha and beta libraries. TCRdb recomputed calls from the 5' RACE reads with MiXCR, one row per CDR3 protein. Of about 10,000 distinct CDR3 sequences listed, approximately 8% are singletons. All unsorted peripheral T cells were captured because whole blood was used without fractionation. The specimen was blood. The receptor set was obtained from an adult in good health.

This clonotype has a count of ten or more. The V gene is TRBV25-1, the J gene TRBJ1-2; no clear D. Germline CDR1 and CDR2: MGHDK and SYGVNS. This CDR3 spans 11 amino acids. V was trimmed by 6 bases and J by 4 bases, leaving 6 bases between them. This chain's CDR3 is CASRTLYGYTF. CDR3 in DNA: TGTGCCAGCAGGACCCTCTATGGCTACACCTTC.

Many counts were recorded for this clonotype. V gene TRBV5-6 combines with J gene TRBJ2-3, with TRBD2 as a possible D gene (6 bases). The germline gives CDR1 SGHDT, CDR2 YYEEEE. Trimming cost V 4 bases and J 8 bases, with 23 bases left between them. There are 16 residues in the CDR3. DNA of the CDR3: TGTGCCAGCAGCCCACGGGGCGGGGCCGTGTTCGGTACGCAGTATTTT. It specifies CASSPRGGAVFGTQYF.

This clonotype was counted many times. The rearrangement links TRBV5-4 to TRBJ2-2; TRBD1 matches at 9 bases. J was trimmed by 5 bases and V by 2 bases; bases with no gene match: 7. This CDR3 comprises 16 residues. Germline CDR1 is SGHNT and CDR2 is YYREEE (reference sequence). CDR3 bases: TGTGCCAGCAGCTTTGGTGGACAGGGGCCGACCGGGGAGCTGTTTTTT. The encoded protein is CASSFGGQGPTGELFF.

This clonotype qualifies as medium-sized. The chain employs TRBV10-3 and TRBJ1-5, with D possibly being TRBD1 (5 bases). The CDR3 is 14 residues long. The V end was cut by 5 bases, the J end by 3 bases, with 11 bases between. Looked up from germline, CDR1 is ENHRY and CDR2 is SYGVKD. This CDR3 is CAISPGDVNQPQHF. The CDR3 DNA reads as TGTGCCATCAGTCCGGGGGATGTCAATCAGCCCCAGCATTTT.

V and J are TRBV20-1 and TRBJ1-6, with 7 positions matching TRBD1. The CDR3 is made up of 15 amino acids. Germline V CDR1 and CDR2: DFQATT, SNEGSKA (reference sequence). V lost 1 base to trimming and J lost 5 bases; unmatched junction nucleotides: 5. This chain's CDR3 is CSARAPGQNNSPLHF. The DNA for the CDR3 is TGCAGTGCTAGAGCTCCGGGACAGAATAATTCACCCCTCCACTTT.

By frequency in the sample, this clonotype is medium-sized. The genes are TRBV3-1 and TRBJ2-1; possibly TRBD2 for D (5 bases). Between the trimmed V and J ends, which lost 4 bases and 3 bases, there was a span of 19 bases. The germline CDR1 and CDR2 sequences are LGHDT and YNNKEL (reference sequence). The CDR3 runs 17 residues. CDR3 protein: CASSPWGVLHDYNEQFF. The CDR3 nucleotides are TGTGCCAGCAGCCCTTGGGGAGTCCTGCATGACTACAATGAGCAGTTCTTC.

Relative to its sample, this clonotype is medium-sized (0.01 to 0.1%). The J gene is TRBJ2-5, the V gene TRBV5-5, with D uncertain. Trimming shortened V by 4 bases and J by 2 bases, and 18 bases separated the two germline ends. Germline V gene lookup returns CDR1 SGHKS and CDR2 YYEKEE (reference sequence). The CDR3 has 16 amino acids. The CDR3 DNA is TGTGCCAGCAGCCCTCGGATCGTTCCCCTTCAAGAGACCCAGTACTTC. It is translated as CASSPRIVPLQETQYF.

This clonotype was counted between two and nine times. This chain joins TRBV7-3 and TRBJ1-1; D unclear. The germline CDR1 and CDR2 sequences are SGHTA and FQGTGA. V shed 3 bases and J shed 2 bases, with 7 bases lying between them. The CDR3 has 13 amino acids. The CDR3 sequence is CASSLGRNTEAFF. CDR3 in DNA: TGTGCCAGCAGCTTGGGCAGAAACACTGAAGCTTTCTTT.

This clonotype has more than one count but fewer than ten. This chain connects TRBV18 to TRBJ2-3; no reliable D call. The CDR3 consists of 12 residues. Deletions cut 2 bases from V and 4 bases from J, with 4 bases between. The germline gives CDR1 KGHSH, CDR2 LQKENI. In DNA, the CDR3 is TGTGCCAGCTCACCAAGCCCAGATACGCAGTATTTT. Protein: CASSPSPDTQYF.

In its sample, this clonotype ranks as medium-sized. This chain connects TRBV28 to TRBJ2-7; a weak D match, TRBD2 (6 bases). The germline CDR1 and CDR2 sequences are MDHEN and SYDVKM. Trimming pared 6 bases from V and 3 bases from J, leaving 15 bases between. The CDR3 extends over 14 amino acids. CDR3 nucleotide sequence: TGTGCCAGCAGACTTGCGGGGTTGGGCTACGAGCAGTACTTC. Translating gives CASRLAGLGYEQYF. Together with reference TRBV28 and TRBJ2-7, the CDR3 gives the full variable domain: DVKVTQSSRYLVKRTGEKVFLECVQDMDHENMFWYRQDPGLGLRLIYFSYDVKMKEKGDIPEGYSVSREKKERFSLILESASTNQTSMYLCASRLAGLGYEQYFGPGTRLTVT.

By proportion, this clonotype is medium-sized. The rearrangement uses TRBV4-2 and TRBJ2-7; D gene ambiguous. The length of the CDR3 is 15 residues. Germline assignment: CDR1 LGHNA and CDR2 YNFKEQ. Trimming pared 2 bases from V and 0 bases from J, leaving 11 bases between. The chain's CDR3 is CASSQRLLSSYEQYF. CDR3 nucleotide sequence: TGTGCCAGCAGCCAACGGCTACTCAGCTCCTACGAGCAGTACTTC.

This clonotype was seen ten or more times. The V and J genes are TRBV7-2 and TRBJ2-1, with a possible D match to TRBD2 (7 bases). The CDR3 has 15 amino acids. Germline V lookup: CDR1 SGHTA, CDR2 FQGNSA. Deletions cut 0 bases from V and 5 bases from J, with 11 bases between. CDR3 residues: CASSLAGGPHNEQFF. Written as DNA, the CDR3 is TGTGCCAGCAGCTTAGCGGGGGGGCCGCACAATGAGCAGTTCTTC.

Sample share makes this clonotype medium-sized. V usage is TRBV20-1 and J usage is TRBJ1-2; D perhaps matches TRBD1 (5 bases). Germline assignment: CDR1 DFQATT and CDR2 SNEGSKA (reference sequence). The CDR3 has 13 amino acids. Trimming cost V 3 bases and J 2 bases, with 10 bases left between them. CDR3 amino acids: CSARSRQNYGYTF. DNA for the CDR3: TGCAGTGCTAGGTCCAGACAGAACTATGGCTACACCTTC.

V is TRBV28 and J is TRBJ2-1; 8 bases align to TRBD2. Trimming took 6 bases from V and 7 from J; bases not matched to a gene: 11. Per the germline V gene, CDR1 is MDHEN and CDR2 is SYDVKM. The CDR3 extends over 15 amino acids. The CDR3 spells CASSLRSGRANEQFF. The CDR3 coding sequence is TGTGCCAGCAGCCTCCGAAGCGGGAGAGCGAATGAGCAGTTCTTC.

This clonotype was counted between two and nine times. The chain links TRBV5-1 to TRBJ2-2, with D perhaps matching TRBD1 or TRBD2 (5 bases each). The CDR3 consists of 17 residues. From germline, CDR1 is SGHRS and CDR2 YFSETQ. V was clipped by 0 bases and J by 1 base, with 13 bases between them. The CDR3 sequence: CASSLASGTENTGELFF. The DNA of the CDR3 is TGCGCCAGCAGCTTGGCCTCCGGGACCGAGAACACCGGGGAGCTGTTTTTT.

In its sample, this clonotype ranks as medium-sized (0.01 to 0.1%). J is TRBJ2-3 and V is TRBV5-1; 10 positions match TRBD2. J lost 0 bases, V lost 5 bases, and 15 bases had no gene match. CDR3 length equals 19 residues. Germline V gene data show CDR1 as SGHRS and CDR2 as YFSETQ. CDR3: CASSPSGLAGATSTDTQYF. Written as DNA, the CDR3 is TGCGCCAGCAGTCCCAGCGGCCTAGCGGGGGCAACTAGCACAGATACGCAGTATTTT.

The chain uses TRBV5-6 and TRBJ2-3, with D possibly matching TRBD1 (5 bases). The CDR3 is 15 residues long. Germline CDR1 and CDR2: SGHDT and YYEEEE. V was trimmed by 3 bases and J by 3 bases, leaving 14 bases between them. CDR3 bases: TGTGCCAGCAGCTCAACAGGCTCACCTACAGATACGCAGTATTTT. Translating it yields CASSSTGSPTDTQYF.

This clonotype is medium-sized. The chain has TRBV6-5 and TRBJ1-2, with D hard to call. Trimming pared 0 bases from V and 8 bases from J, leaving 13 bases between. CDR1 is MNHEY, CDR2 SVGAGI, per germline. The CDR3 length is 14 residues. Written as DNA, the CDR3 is TGTGCCAGCAGTTACTCGACACGGGCGGGGGGCTACACCTTC. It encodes CASSYSTRAGGYTF.

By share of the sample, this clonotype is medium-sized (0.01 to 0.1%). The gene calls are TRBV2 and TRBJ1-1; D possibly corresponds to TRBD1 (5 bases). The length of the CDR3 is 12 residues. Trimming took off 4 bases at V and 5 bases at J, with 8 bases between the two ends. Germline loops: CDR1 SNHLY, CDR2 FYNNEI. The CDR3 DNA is TGTGCCAGCAGTGTTGCAGGGACTGAAGCTTTCTTT. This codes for CASSVAGTEAFF.

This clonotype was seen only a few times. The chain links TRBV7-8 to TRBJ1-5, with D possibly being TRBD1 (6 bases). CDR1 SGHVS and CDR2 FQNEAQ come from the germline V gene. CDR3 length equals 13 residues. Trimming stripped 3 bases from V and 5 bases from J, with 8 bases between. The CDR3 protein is CASSLGGHQPQHF. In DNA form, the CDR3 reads TGTGCCAGCAGCTTGGGGGGGCATCAGCCCCAGCATTTT.

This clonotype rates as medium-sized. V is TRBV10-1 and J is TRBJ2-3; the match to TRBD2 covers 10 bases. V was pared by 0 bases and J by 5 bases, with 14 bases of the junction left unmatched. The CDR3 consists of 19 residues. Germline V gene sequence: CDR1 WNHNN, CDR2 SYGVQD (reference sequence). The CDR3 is CASSESRISGRAGKDTQYF. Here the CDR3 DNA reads TGCGCCAGCAGTGAGTCGAGGATCAGCGGGAGGGCGGGAAAAGATACGCAGTATTTT.

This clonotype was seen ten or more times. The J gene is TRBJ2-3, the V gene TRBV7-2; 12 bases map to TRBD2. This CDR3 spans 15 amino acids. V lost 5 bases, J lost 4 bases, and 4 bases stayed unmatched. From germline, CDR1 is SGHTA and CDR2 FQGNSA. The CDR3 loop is CASSRTSGIPDTQYF. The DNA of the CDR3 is TGTGCCAGCAGCCGGACTAGCGGGATTCCAGATACGCAGTATTTT.

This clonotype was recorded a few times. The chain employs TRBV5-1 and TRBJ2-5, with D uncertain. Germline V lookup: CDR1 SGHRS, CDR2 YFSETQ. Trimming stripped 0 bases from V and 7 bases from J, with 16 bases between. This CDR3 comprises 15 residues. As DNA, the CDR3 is TGCGCCAGCAGCTTGGAGGGTCCACCGCCAGGGACCCAGTACTTC. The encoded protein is CASSLEGPPPGTQYF.